The 6 T cell receptor beta chains below were found in one sample sequenced in a study of tumor-infiltrating lymphocytes in oesophageal squamous cell carcinoma. MiXCR was run by TCRdb on the PCR reads, yielding one entry per CDR3 protein. The sample holds 10,000 or so distinct CDR3 sequences, around 58% seen once. The sequenced material came from esophageal tumor tissue. The receptor source for this set is a female donor with esophageal squamous cell carcinoma.

This chain links TRBV6-5 with TRBJ2-5; D may be TRBD1 or TRBD2 (5 bases each). The DNA end favors TRBJ2-1, so the J call may be wrong. Germline values: CDR1 MNHEY, CDR2 SVGAGI. The CDR3 sequence is 14 residues long. Here the CDR3 reads CASTSGAWGNEQFF. CDR3 bases: TGTGCCAGCACCTCCGGGGCGTGGGGGAATGAGCAGTTCTTC.

A few counts support this clonotype. At one end the junction does not follow the germline gene, possibly because of a read error. The CDR3: CASSSHPTGTEQFF. CDR3 in DNA: TGTGCTAGCAGCTCCCATCCTACGGGGACTGAGCAGTTCTTC. V usage is TRBV7-6 and J usage is TRBJ2-1; D could derive from TRBD1 or TRBD2 (5 bases each). The CDR3 is 14 amino acids. Germline V gene sequence: CDR1 SGHVS, CDR2 FNYEAQ.

This chain connects TRBV3-1 to TRBJ2-4; D remains ambiguous. Per germline, CDR1 LGHDT and CDR2 YNNKEL (reference sequence). The CDR3 length is 14 residues. Trimming left V 2 bases short and J 0 bases short, with 5 bases between. The CDR3 DNA reads TGTGCCAGCAGCCAATCGGTAGCCAAAAACATTCAGTACTTC. Translation gives CASSQSVAKNIQYF.

CDR3 DNA sequence: TGTGCCAGCAGCTTGGGGGGACCTTACGAGCAGTACTTC. As protein: CASSLGGPYEQYF. This chain uses TRBV7-2 with TRBJ1-6; a possible D gene is TRBD2 (6 bases). Judging by the DNA end, TRBJ2-7 fits better; the J call may be wrong. The CDR3 runs 13 residues. Germline V gene lookup returns CDR1 SGHTA and CDR2 FQGNSA.

The J gene is TRBJ2-5, the V gene TRBV7-2; TRBD2 agrees at 8 bases. The J call may be mistaken, given a closer DNA end match to TRBJ2-1. In germline, CDR1 is SGHTA, CDR2 FQGNSA. CDR3 length equals 15 residues. CDR3 amino acids: CASSFGGARGNEQFF. The CDR3 DNA is TGTGCCAGCAGCTTCGGGGGGGCGCGGGGCAATGAGCAGTTCTTC.

This clonotype showed up just once. The rearrangement links TRBV7-6 to TRBJ2-3; D possibly corresponds to TRBD1 (5 bases). Trimming took off 1 base at V and 6 bases at J, with 5 bases between the two ends. Germline CDR1 is SGHVS and CDR2 is FNYEAQ. The CDR3 extends over 12 amino acids. This CDR3 is CASSLEGDTQYF. The CDR3 DNA follows: TGTGCCAGCAGCTTAGAGGGGGATACGCAGTATTTT.